Following are 19 T cell receptor beta chains from one sample sequenced in a study of tumor and adjacent non-tumor tissue in lung cancer. The library came from three nested PCR rounds adapted from ARM-PCR protocols. MiXCR was run by TCRdb on the multiplex PCR reads, yielding one entry per CDR3 protein. There are 200,000 or so distinct CDR3 sequences in the sample; about 71% occur only once, and around 25% lies in the top ten. No cell sorting was done before RNA was extracted from the tissue. The source material was lung tumor tissue. Every receptor here comes from a man aged 55 to 69 with non-small cell lung cancer.

This clonotype was picked up many times. The genes are TRBV20-1 and TRBJ1-2; D is perhaps TRBD1 (5 bases). Per germline, CDR1 DFQATT and CDR2 SNEGSKA (reference sequence). CDR3 length: 13 amino acids. V gave up 3 bases and J gave up 0 bases, with 8 bases separating them. The CDR3 region is CSASLRANYGYTF. For the CDR3, the DNA is TGCAGTGCTAGCCTCAGGGCTAACTATGGCTACACCTTC.

The chain carries TRBV20-1 and TRBJ2-3; TRBD1 is a possible D gene (5 bases). The DNA matches TRBJ1-5 better at its end, which makes the J call doubtful. This CDR3 is 13 amino acids long. Germline loops: CDR1 DFQATT, CDR2 SNEGSKA (reference sequence). For the CDR3, the DNA is TGCAGTGCTAGTCGGCTAGACAGAGATACGCAGCATTTT. It specifies CSASRLDRDTQHF.

A remark on this clonotype: One base away lies a much larger clone, so this may be a sequencing read error. The chain couples TRBV5-5 to TRBJ1-1; unclear D gene. There are 14 residues in the CDR3. Per germline, CDR1 SGHKS and CDR2 YYEKEE (reference sequence). In DNA, the CDR3 is TGTGCCGGCAGCTTGCGTTTGGTGAACACTGAAGCTTTCTTT. As protein: CAGSLRLVNTEAFF.

This clonotype is labeled as medium-sized. The rearrangement links TRBV11-2 to TRBJ2-7, with D uncertain. Germline assignment: CDR1 SGHAT and CDR2 FQNNGV. V shed 2 bases and J shed 0 bases, with 8 bases lying between them. The CDR3 has 14 residues. CDR3 amino acids: CASSLRQSSYEQYF. CDR3 bases: TGTGCCAGCAGCTTACGTCAGAGCTCCTACGAGCAGTACTTC.

The chain joins TRBV6-2 or TRBV6-3 to TRBJ2-1; 15 nucleotides align to TRBD2. From germline, CDR1 is MNHEY and CDR2 SVGEGT. The CDR3 consists of 20 residues. Germline trimming cut 5 bases from V and 3 bases from J; bases unmatched to any gene: 14. CDR3 DNA sequence: TGTGCCAGCAGTCCTACTAAGCTCCCGGGACTAGCGGGAGGCTACAATGAGCAGTTCTTC. Its protein product is CASSPTKLPGLAGGYNEQFF.

Ten or more counts support this clonotype. CDR3 nucleotide sequence: TGTGCCAGCACTCCGGACAGGGGCTATGGCTACACCTTC. Translation gives CASTPDRGYGYTF. The gene calls are TRBV6-1 and TRBJ1-2, with 9 bases that match TRBD1. The CDR3 covers 13 residues. V was clipped by 7 bases and J by 4 bases; unmatched bases: 4. The germline V gene has CDR1 MNHNS and CDR2 SASEGT.

With respect to this clonotype: Without the conserved terminal phenylalanine or tryptophan, this CDR3 likely stems from a read error. The rearrangement links TRBV10-2 to TRBJ2-2, with 7 bases fitting TRBD1. CDR1 and CDR2 (germline): WSHSY, SAAADI. The length of the CDR3 is 15 residues. Unmatched junction bases numbered 6, after V lost 4 bases and J lost 4 bases. The CDR3 region is CASSVGTARTGELFC. DNA for the CDR3: TGCGCCAGCAGTGTCGGGACAGCCCGCACCGGGGAGCTGTTTTGT.

This clonotype occurred a few times. The V and J genes are TRBV20-1 and TRBJ1-5, with D unclear. Per the germline V gene, CDR1 is DFQATT and CDR2 is SNEGSKA (reference sequence). The CDR3 length is 13 residues. Deletions cut 6 bases from V and 0 bases from J, with 9 bases between. The chain's CDR3 is CSAISDSNQPQHF. The CDR3 coding sequence is TGCAGTGCCATCAGTGATAGCAATCAGCCCCAGCATTTT.

This clonotype was seen at least ten times. The chain recombines TRBV20-1 with TRBJ1-5, with D perhaps TRBD1 (6 bases). Germline values: CDR1 DFQATT, CDR2 SNEGSKA (reference sequence). This CDR3 is built from 13 residues. Trimming removed 0 bases from V and 7 bases from J, with 10 bases in between. CDR3 sequence: CSAREQGGQPQHF. CDR3 DNA: TGCAGTGCTAGAGAACAGGGCGGGCAGCCCCAGCATTTT.

With regard to this clonotype: A read error may be the cause here, since a much bigger clone is one base away. J is TRBJ1-3 and V is TRBV5-6; no firm D call. The CDR3 is 13 residues long. Germline lookup yields CDR1 SGHDT and CDR2 YYEEEE. The V gene lost 2 bases and the J gene lost 5 bases, with 8 bases spanning the gap. In DNA form, the CDR3 reads TGTGCCAGCAGCTTAGGTCCTAGAAACACCATATATTTT. Translating gives CASSLGPRNTIYF.

In the case of this clonotype: A junction end diverges from the germline sequence, so it may reflect a read error. This chain connects TRBV20-1 to TRBJ2-3; D is unclear. This CDR3 has 14 residues. Germline V gives CDR1 DFQATT, CDR2 SNEGSKA (reference sequence). CDR3 amino acids: CIARGGRKADTQYF. The CDR3 DNA reads TGCATTGCTAGAGGCGGACGGAAGGCAGATACGCAGTATTTT.

As to this clonotype: One junction end disagrees with the germline gene, perhaps due to a read error. The J gene is TRBJ2-7, the V gene TRBV6-2 or TRBV6-3; D is possibly TRBD1 or TRBD2 (5 bases each). The germline V gene encodes CDR1 MNHEY and CDR2 SVGEGT. This CDR3 spans 14 amino acids. CDR3 nucleotides: TGTGTCAGCAGAAAGGGACGAAACTCCCACGAGCAGTACTTC. Protein product: CVSRKGRNSHEQYF.

Notes on this clonotype: Germline and junction disagree at one end, which may indicate a read error. This rearrangement joins TRBV20-1 to TRBJ2-4, with TRBD2 matching over 11 bases. The germline gives CDR1 DFQATT, CDR2 SNEGSKA (reference sequence). The CDR3 covers 15 residues. The CDR3 sequence: CSAPTSGGTKNIQYF. CDR3 sequence (DNA): TGCAGTGCTCCTACTAGCGGGGGAACCAAAAACATTCAATACTTT.

As regards this clonotype: Possible read error: a much larger clone is one base away. The rearrangement links TRBV20-1 to TRBJ2-1; TRBD1 matches 7 bases. Germline V gene sequence: CDR1 DFQATT, CDR2 SNEGSKA (reference sequence). The CDR3 sequence is 13 residues long. The ends lost 6 bases at V and 8 bases at J; junction bases unmatched: 10. CDR3 amino acids: CSATDRVEDEQFF. The CDR3 bases are TGCAGTGCCACCGACAGGGTTGAGGATGAGCAGTTCTTC.

In regard to this clonotype: With a much larger clone just one base away, this may be a read error. The CDR3 carries no conserved terminal phenylalanine or tryptophan, so it likely arises from a read error. The chain uses TRBV20-1 and TRBJ2-4; 13 nucleotides agree with TRBD2. The germline gives CDR1 DFQATT, CDR2 SNEGSKA (reference sequence). V lost 7 bases and J lost 1; bases outside the gene matches: 4. The CDR3 runs to 15 residues. CDR3 bases: TGCAGTGGTGTACTAGCGGGGGGGGCCAAAAACATTCAGTACGTC. Amino acid sequence: CSGVLAGGAKNIQYV.

A note on this clonotype: In this CDR3 the conserved last residue, phenylalanine or tryptophan, is missing, so a read error is likely. The chain is built from TRBV4-2 and TRBJ2-2; D unresolved. The CDR3 is 13 amino acids. Germline CDR1 LGHNA, CDR2 YNFKEQ. The CDR3 sequence is CASSQEESGELFL. As DNA, the CDR3 is TGCGCCAGCAGCCAGGAAGAATCCGGGGAGCTGTTTTTA.

On this clonotype: It may be a read error: a sequence one base away is much more abundant. This chain connects TRBV20-1 to TRBJ2-1; weak D call: TRBD2 (6 bases). Germline V gene data show CDR1 as DFQATT and CDR2 as SNEGSKA (reference sequence). Trimming cost V 3 bases and J 4 bases, with 13 bases left between them. The CDR3 length is 14 residues. CDR3 bases: TGCAGTGCTAGCTTCCGGGACTCGTACAATGAGCAGTTCTTC. As protein: CSASFRDSYNEQFF.

The gene calls are TRBV20-1 and TRBJ2-1, with D perhaps matching TRBD2 (7 bases). This CDR3 spans 15 amino acids. V gave up 7 bases and J gave up 7 bases, with 23 bases separating them. Germline loops: CDR1 DFQATT, CDR2 SNEGSKA (reference sequence). CDR3 nucleotide sequence: TGCAGTGTTGACTCAGTGGGGGGGCCATGGAATGAGCAGTTCTTC. As protein: CSVDSVGGPWNEQFF.

As for this clonotype: A much larger clone differs from this one at a single base, so this may be a read error. The V and J genes are TRBV20-1 and TRBJ2-5, with 7 bases that match TRBD1. This CDR3 spans 12 amino acids. CDR1 and CDR2 (germline): DFQATT, SNEGSKA (reference sequence). The CDR3 region has the DNA TGCAGTGCCCGACAGGGAAGCGAGACCGAGTACTTC. This sequence encodes CSARQGSETEYF.